This entry is about one T cell receptor (beta chain). This clone was picked up a small number of times. Its target antigen remains unknown. No much larger clone exists at a distance of one base, and base qualities are not known. This entry is derived from a study of cytomegalovirus exposure and HLA in healthy donors (dated by TCRdb to about 2017). In terms of the full investigation: According to a later analysis, one platform produced both the roughly 120 validation repertoires and the roughly 650 repertoires of the first cohort. The study aimed to test whether signatures of past pathogen exposure could be identified by cataloging public T cell receptors. In addition to the first cohort of 666 subjects, a separate validation cohort of approximately 120 different subjects was used. The study combined high-throughput TCR immunosequencing, statistical association of individual TCRs with disease status, and machine learning to predict cytomegalovirus infection status.

The CDR3 goes from the cysteine to the phenylalanine over 14 residues. The kept DNA is CDR3 alone, 42 bases in frame from the first base. The germline V gene supplies CDR1 SGHDT and CDR2 YYEEEE. V has 2 bases trimmed and J has 4 bases trimmed; junction bases matching no gene number 2. Donors formed part of the validation cohort, which comprised 120 subjects and was distinct from the first cohort of some 700 subjects. Study-wide findings and limitations: In the study, around 150 TCR beta chains were listed as associated with cytomegalovirus. A few of the identified cytomegalovirus-associated TCR beta chains were confirmed in vitro to be specific for cytomegalovirus antigens. A later analysis had no HLA typing for the validation cohort, so co-occurrence there was scored across all 110 or so repertoires. Cytomegalovirus status was reported to be diagnosed by the classifier with high specificity and sensitivity in both the original and validation cohorts. According to the authors, the approach could potentially be generalized to other disease states and immunological phenotypes. Subsequent analysis determined that TCRs grouped into clusters in the first cohort also showed a tendency toward co-occurrence across the 120 validation repertoires, and 85% to 95% of cluster scores exceeded 0. While some public TCRs were present in many individuals, most TCR sequences turned up only very rarely across donors.

Receptor libraries were prepared by the immunoSEQ multiplex PCR assay. The study's processing was this. A statistical classification framework was built to diagnose cytomegalovirus status from the catalog of TCR beta chain sequences. In TCRdb, the immuneACCESS table is reduced to in-frame sequences with V and J assigned. These tables do not hold every clone; where another copy was compared, an unresolved V gene accounts for under half, and the others remain unexplained. That table furnishes V, J and clone size, whereas the DNA furnished D and trimming. Across this sample there are 250,000 to 350,000 clones, with around 90% seen only once. The top ten clonotypes cover 1% to 1.5% of the sample.

The origin of this receptor is a woman aged 25-40 years in good health and CMV-seropositive. Sequencing was done on a sample of PBMCs. The rearranged segments are TRBV5-6 and TRBJ1-3, with 8 junctional bases fitting TRBD1. The CDR3: CASSLQGGGNTIYF. Here is the DNA: TGTGCCAGCAGCTTACAGGGGGGCGGAAACACCATATATTTT.